Presented here are 4 T cell receptor beta chains from one specimen sequenced in a study of blood T cell repertoires in COVID-19 (TCRdb year 2020). To prepare the library, the immunoSEQ multiplex PCR assay was applied. TCRdb mirrors the immuneACCESS table, restricted to in-frame sequences. Some clones are absent from its copies; in checked studies, under half trace to an unresolved V gene, and the reason for the others is unknown. In this sample the table shows roughly 100,000 clones, roughly 80% of which occur a single time. The ten largest clones capture 15% of the sample. The specimen sequenced was peripheral blood. Receptors originate from an elderly woman with acute or convalescent COVID-19.

This chain connects TRBV5-1 to TRBJ1-3; 7 positions agree with TRBD1. CDR3 length: 15 amino acids. Germline CDR1 is SGHRS and CDR2 is YFSETQ. V was clipped by 7 bases and J by 0 bases; unmatched bases: 7. The DNA for the CDR3 is TGCGCCAGCGGCCGGGACAGATCCTCTGGAAACACCATATATTTT. Its translation: CASGRDRSSGNTIYF.

The chain is built from TRBV28 and TRBJ2-1; 9 bases match TRBD2. J gave up 2 bases and V 10 bases, and 6 bases lay outside the gene matches. Germline V gene data show CDR1 as MDHEN and CDR2 as SYDVKM. There are 14 residues in the CDR3. The DNA of the CDR3 is TGTGCCACCTTAGCGGGAGCCACCTACAATGAGCAGTTCTTC. Protein: CATLAGATYNEQFF. The full variable domain, rest sourced from reference TRBV28 and TRBJ2-1, is DVKVTQSSRYLVKRTGEKVFLECVQDMDHENMFWYRQDPGLGLRLIYFSYDVKMKEKGDIPEGYSVSREKKERFSLILESASTNQTSMYLCATLAGATYNEQFFGPGTRLTVL.

V gene TRBV29-1 combines with J gene TRBJ2-7, with TRBD2 matching 7 bases. This CDR3 region has 13 residues. Losses at the gene ends were 4 bases for V and 3 bases for J; bases not matched to a gene: 6. Germline V CDR1 and CDR2: SQVTM, ANQGSEA. As DNA, the CDR3 is TGCAGCGTTGTGGCGGGAGACGTCTACGAGCAGTACTTC. Amino acids: CSVVAGDVYEQYF.

CDR3: CASRYRDGNTEAFF. CDR3 in DNA: TGTGCCAGCAGATACAGGGATGGAAACACTGAAGCTTTCTTT. The rearrangement joins TRBV6-4 to TRBJ1-1; tentatively, D is TRBD1 (6 bases). CDR3 size: 14 residues. V lost 6 bases and J 2 bases, leaving 13 bases between the germline ends. Germline V gene lookup returns CDR1 MRHNA and CDR2 SNTAGT.